This passage covers 11 T cell receptor beta chains from one sample sequenced in a study of blood T cell repertoires in COVID-19. The repertoire was sequenced with immunoSEQ multiplex PCR; TCRdb's copy has only in-frame clones and lacks some. The sample has fewer than 30,000 clones; approximately 86% are singletons. Sequenced input: peripheral blood. The source of these receptors is a man aged 45 to 65 with active COVID-19.

In this sample, this clone turned up once. This rearrangement joins TRBV7-8 to TRBJ2-5; 10 bases line up with TRBD2. Per germline, CDR1 SGHVS and CDR2 FQNEAQ. The CDR3 runs 15 residues. After removal of 5 bases from V and 3 bases from J, the junction contained 6 bases not matched to a gene. The CDR3 DNA reads TGTGCCAGCAGCCGACTAGCGGGCGGAAAAGAGACCCAGTACTTC. Translation: CASSRLAGGKETQYF.

V usage is TRBV7-9 and J usage is TRBJ1-2; possibly TRBD1 for D (5 bases). The germline gives CDR1 SEHNR, CDR2 FQNEAQ (reference sequence). Trimming took off 4 bases at V and 11 bases at J, with 17 bases between the two ends. This CDR3 comprises 13 residues. Written as DNA, the CDR3 is TGTGCCAGCAGCTCGACAGTTTCCGTGTTTTACACCTTC. This gives the protein CASSSTVSVFYTF.

The V call is TRBV3-1 (or the pseudogene TRBV3-2), the J call TRBJ2-1; TRBD2 matches at 7 bases. Losses at the gene ends were 3 bases for V and 7 bases for J; bases not matched to a gene: 9. Germline V CDR1 and CDR2: LGHDT, YNNKEL (reference sequence). The CDR3 extends over 15 amino acids. The CDR3 sequence: CASSHLAARGNEQFF. CDR3 sequence (DNA): TGTGCCAGCAGCCACCTAGCGGCACGGGGGAATGAGCAGTTCTTC.

The chain recombines TRBV24-1 with TRBJ2-5, with 7 bases fitting TRBD1. Per the germline V gene, CDR1 is KGHDR and CDR2 is SFDVKD. CDR3 length equals 15 residues. The V and J ends lost 4 bases and 5 bases, in that order; junction bases with no gene match: 9. CDR3 coding DNA: TGTGCCACCAGTGAACCCCGACAGGGATGGGAGACCCAGTACTTC. The encoded protein is CATSEPRQGWETQYF.

A few counts support this clone. The genes are TRBV5-8 and TRBJ2-3; 12 nucleotides agree with TRBD2. The CDR3 has 20 residues. Germline V CDR1 and CDR2: SGHTS, YDEGEE. The V and J ends lost 5 bases and 2 bases, in that order; junction bases with no gene match: 18. The CDR3 sequence is CASRTSVGLAGPPYTDTQYF. For the CDR3, the DNA is TGTGCCAGCAGGACGAGCGTTGGACTAGCGGGGCCTCCGTACACAGATACGCAGTATTTT.

The genes are TRBV3-1 (or the pseudogene TRBV3-2) and TRBJ2-7; TRBD1 agrees at 8 bases. The CDR3 has 15 residues. Trimming at V came to 4 bases and at J to 6 bases, leaving 11 bases not matched to a gene. Germline assignment: CDR1 LGHDT and CDR2 YNNKEL (reference sequence). This CDR3 is CASSPQQGGLGEQYF. DNA of the CDR3: TGTGCCAGCAGCCCCCAACAGGGGGGATTGGGCGAGCAGTACTTC.

The CDR3 DNA is TGTGCCAGCAGCTTAGATGGATCAGGTTCGGATACGCAGTATTTT. Amino acids: CASSLDGSGSDTQYF. The V call is TRBV11-3, the J call TRBJ2-3; D gene ambiguous. This CDR3 region has 15 residues. The V end lost 0 bases, the J end lost 6 bases, and 13 bases lay between the germline ends. Germline CDR1 and CDR2: SGHNT and YENEEA.

The chain links TRBV7-9 to TRBJ2-1; perhaps TRBD1 as D (5 bases). This CDR3 comprises 11 residues. Trimming took off 3 bases at V and 11 bases at J, with 8 bases between the two ends. Germline V gene lookup returns CDR1 SEHNR and CDR2 FQNEAQ (reference sequence). The CDR3 sequence: CASSLPGKQFF. DNA for the CDR3: TGTGCCAGCAGCTTGCCAGGGAAGCAGTTCTTC.

This chain connects TRBV5-1 to TRBJ1-1; 8 nucleotides match TRBD1. The ends lost 3 bases at V and 4 bases at J; junction bases unmatched: 5. CDR3 length: 14 amino acids. Germline V gives CDR1 SGHRS, CDR2 YFSETQ. DNA for the CDR3: TGCGCCAGCAGCTCAAGCGGGACAGGCACTGAAGCTTTCTTT. Translation gives CASSSSGTGTEAFF.

The J gene is TRBJ2-1, the V gene TRBV24-1; 11 bases are shared with TRBD2. Germline CDR1 KGHDR, CDR2 SFDVKD. Unmatched junction bases numbered 9, after V lost 0 bases and J lost 3 bases. The CDR3 is 19 residues long. The CDR3 sequence is CATSDLLGLAVSNYNEQFF. DNA for the CDR3: TGTGCCACCAGTGATTTGCTGGGACTAGCGGTTTCCAACTACAATGAGCAGTTCTTC.

This clone was counted between two and nine times. The chain has TRBV25-1 and TRBJ2-7; tentative D call: TRBD1 (6 bases). Trimming took off 5 bases at V and 0 bases at J, with 11 bases between the two ends. The CDR3 is 14 amino acids. In germline, CDR1 is MGHDK, CDR2 SYGVNS. This chain's CDR3 is CASSSWDNSYEQYF. The CDR3 DNA reads as TGTGCCAGCAGTTCTTGGGACAACTCCTACGAGCAGTACTTC.